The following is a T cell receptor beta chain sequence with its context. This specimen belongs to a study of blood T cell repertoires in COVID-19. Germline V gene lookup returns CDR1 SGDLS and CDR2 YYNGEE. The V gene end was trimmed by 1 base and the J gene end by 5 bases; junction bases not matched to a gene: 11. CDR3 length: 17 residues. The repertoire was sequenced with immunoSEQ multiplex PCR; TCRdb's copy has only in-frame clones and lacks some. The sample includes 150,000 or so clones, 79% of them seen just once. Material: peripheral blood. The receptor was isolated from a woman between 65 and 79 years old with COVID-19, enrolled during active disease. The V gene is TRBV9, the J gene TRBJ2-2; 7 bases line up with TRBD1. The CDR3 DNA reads TGTGCCAGCAGCGTAACATCGCAGGGGGTACGGACCGGGGAGCTGTTTTTT. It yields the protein CASSVTSQGVRTGELFF.